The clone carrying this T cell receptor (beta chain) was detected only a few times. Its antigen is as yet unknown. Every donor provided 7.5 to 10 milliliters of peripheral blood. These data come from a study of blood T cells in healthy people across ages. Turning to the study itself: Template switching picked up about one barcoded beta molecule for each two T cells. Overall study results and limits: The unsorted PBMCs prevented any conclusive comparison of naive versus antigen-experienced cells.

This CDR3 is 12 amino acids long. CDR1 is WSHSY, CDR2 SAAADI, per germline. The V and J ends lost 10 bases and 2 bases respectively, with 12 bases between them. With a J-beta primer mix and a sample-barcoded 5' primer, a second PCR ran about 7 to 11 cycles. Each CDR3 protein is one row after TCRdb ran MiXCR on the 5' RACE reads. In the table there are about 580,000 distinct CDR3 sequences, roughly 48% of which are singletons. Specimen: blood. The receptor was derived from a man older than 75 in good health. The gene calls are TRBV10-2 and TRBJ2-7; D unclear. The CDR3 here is CATREWPYEQYF. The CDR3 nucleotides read TGCGCCACCAGAGAGTGGCCCTACGAGCAGTACTTC.